This T cell receptor (beta chain) was recorded in a study of blood T cell repertoires in COVID-19. On the study more broadly: The United States, Italy and Spain were the sources of the acute and convalescent COVID-19 samples. T cells, B-cell-depleted T cells, or PBMCs provided the cDNA or gDNA that served as material.

Germline loops: CDR1 LGHDT, CDR2 YNNKEL (reference sequence). Trimming took 6 bases from V and 8 from J; bases not matched to a gene: 5. CDR3 length equals 13 residues. Data came from immunoSEQ multiplex PCR; TCRdb stores just in-frame clones and leaves some out. The sample has tens of thousands of clones; about 82% are singletons. The sample taken for sequencing was peripheral blood. The rearrangement joins TRBV3-1 (or the pseudogene TRBV3-2) to TRBJ1-2; 11 bases fit TRBD1. The TCR sequence derives from a man between 65 and 80 years old with acute or convalescent COVID-19. For the CDR3, the DNA is TGTGCCAGCAGTTCCGGGACAGGGGGAGGCTACACCTTC. This sequence encodes CASSSGTGGGYTF.